Listed below are T cell receptor beta chains from one sample, sequenced in a study of T cells in Graves' hyperthyroidism and ophthalmopathy. MiXCR, run by TCRdb on the multiplex PCR reads, gives a single entry per CDR3 protein. This table has 300,000 to 400,000 distinct CDR3 sequences, roughly 15% appearing once. The sample taken for sequencing was blood. The receptors stem from a woman under 40 with Graves' ophthalmopathy. The CDR3 runs from the conserved cysteine through the conserved F or W. The D gene is left open where the match is weak. Size is stated for part of the rows, as once, few or many counts, or as a class when the clone is expanded.

.,many,TRBV7-2,TRBJ1-2,TGTGCCAGCAGCTTAGTGGCCTACGTATCTGGCTACACCTTC,CASSLVAYVSGYTF
TRBD2,many,TRBV7-2,TRBJ2-3,TGTGCCAGCAGCTTAGTCGGCGGGGGGGCGAGGTATACGCAGTATTTT,CASSLVGGGARYTQYF
TRBD1,many,TRBV7-6,TRBJ2-2,TGTGCCAGCAGCTCAAGACCCCGACAGGGAAGCAGAAGCGGGGAGCTGTTTTTT,CASSSRPRQGSRSGELFF
TRBD2,.,TRBV28,TRBJ2-5,TGTGCCAGCGGGGGCGGGGGGGGACCCCAAAATAAAGAGACCCAGTACTTC,CASGGGGGPQNKETQYF
.,many,TRBV7-2,TRBJ2-1,TGTGCCAGCAGCTTTATGACAGGTCAAGAGCAGTTCTTC,CASSFMTGQEQFF
.,many,TRBV10-3,TRBJ2-3,TGTGCCAGCCACGCGGGAGATACGCAGTATTTT,CASHAGDTQYF
.,.,TRBV7-9,TRBJ2-7,TGTGCCAGCAGCTTAGCGGGGTTGAACTACGAGCAGTACTTC,CASSLAGLNYEQYF
.,many,TRBV2,TRBJ2-6,TGTGCCAGCAGTAATAGGGGATCCGGGGCCAACGTCCTGACTTTC,CASSNRGSGANVLTF
TRBD1,.,TRBV24-1,TRBJ2-4,TGTGCCACCAGTTCAGGGACAGGTCACGACATTCAGTACTTC,CATSSGTGHDIQYF
.,many,TRBV20-1,TRBJ2-7,TGCAGTGCTCCCGACCCCTACGAGCAGTACTTC,CSAPDPYEQYF
.,.,TRBV2,TRBJ1-1,TGTGCCAGCAGTGAAGTTGGGGGCCGGGCGAACACTGAAGCTTTCTTT,CASSEVGGRANTEAFF
.,many,TRBV2,TRBJ2-1,TGTGCCAGCAGTGAACGGGCGGATATACAAATGGAGCAGTTCTTC,CASSERADIQMEQFF
.,many,TRBV2,TRBJ2-5,TGTGCCAGCTCTATTACCGAGACCCAGTACTTC,CASSITETQYF
.,many,TRBV11-3,TRBJ2-3,TGTGCCAGCAGCTTATCCGCAAGGAGTGCTAGCACAGATACGCAGTATTTT,CASSLSARSASTDTQYF
.,many,TRBV5-6,TRBJ2-7,TGTGCCAGCAGCTTGGTTTGGAAAACAGGGCTTGACTACGAGCAGTACTTC,CASSLVWKTGLDYEQYF
TRBD1,many,TRBV27,TRBJ2-7,TGTGCCAGCAGTGCCGGACAGGGGGGATATAACGAGCAGTACTTC,CASSAGQGGYNEQYF
TRBD1,.,TRBV7-2,TRBJ1-3,TGTGCCAGCAGCTTCAGCGCGACAGGGAATGGAAACACCATATATTTT,CASSFSATGNGNTIYF
.,many,TRBV28,TRBJ2-1,TGTGCCAGCATTACAGGCGTCTCCTACAATGAGCAGTTCTTC,CASITGVSYNEQFF
.,few,TRBV10-1,TRBJ2-3,TGCGCCAGCACACAGGACCCTAGCACAGATACGCAGTATTTT,CASTQDPSTDTQYF
.,many,TRBV28,TRBJ1-1,TGTGCCAGCAGTTCAATCAGCCGACTAATGAACACTGAAGCTTTCTTT,CASSSISRLMNTEAFF
.,many,TRBV7-3,TRBJ1-1,TGTGCCAGCAGCGCGGATCCGGGTAGTAACACTGAAGCTTTCTTT,CASSADPGSNTEAFF
TRBD1,.,TRBV19,TRBJ2-3,TGTGCCAGTAGTCGAGGGCACAGGGGAAGGCGCACGCAGTATTTT,CASSRGHRGRRTQYF
TRBD1,.,TRBV5-6,TRBJ1-3,TGTGCCAGCAGCTTTTACCCGGACAGGGTTAGAAACACCATATATTTT,CASSFYPDRVRNTIYF
.,many,TRBV20-1,TRBJ1-1,TGCAGTGCAACAGGGATGAACACTGAAGCTTTCTTT,CSATGMNTEAFF
TRBD2,many,TRBV12-3/TRBV12-4,TRBJ2-5,TGTGCCAGCAGTTTTTTGACGGGAGGGCAAGAGACCCAGTACTTC,CASSFLTGGQETQYF
.,many,TRBV2,TRBJ1-1,TGTGCCAGCAGGAGGATTAAGGACACTGAAGCTTTCTTT,CASRRIKDTEAFF
.,many,TRBV13,TRBJ2-1,TGTGCCAGCAGCTCAGATACCAGGGTCGATGAGCAGTTCTTC,CASSSDTRVDEQFF
.,many,TRBV12-3/TRBV12-4,TRBJ1-2,TGTGCCAGCAGTTCACAGGGCTCCTATGGCTACACCTTC,CASSSQGSYGYTF
.,many,TRBV28,TRBJ2-7,TGTGCCAGCAGTTCCGTGGGACGGACCTACGAGCAGTACTTC,CASSSVGRTYEQYF
.,few,TRBV14,TRBJ2-5,TGTGCCAGCAGCCAAGGAGGAGTGGAGCCAAAAGAGACCCAGTACTTC,CASSQGGVEPKETQYF
.,.,TRBV30,TRBJ2-2,TGTGCCTGGACTGTAGTCAGGTCTAGCGGGGAGCTGTTTTTT,CAWTVVRSSGELFF
.,.,TRBV14,TRBJ1-2,TGTGCCAGCAGCCAAGATCTGAGGGATGGCTACACCTTC,CASSQDLRDGYTF
.,many,TRBV6-1,TRBJ1-2,TGTGCCAGCAGTGAAGCACAGGAACTATATGGCTACACCTTC,CASSEAQELYGYTF
.,many,TRBV30,TRBJ2-1,TGTGCATGCTGCGGGAATGAGCAGTTCTTC,CACCGNEQFF
TRBD1,many,TRBV18,TRBJ2-3,TGTGCCAGCTCACGTGGACAGGGGAGGAGCACAGATACGCAGTATTTT,CASSRGQGRSTDTQYF
TRBD2,many,TRBV28,TRBJ2-3,TGTGCCAGCAGTTCCCCAAACAGGAGCGGGGGGAGGGGAGATACGCAGTATTTT,CASSSPNRSGGRGDTQYF
.,many,TRBV5-8,TRBJ1-6,TGTGCCAGCAGCTTGGCCCGCCGGGACGGAAATTCACCCCTCCACTTT,CASSLARRDGNSPLHF
.,many,TRBV3-1,TRBJ2-1,TGTGCCAGCAGTTATGACCAGTACAATGAGCAGTTCTTC,CASSYDQYNEQFF